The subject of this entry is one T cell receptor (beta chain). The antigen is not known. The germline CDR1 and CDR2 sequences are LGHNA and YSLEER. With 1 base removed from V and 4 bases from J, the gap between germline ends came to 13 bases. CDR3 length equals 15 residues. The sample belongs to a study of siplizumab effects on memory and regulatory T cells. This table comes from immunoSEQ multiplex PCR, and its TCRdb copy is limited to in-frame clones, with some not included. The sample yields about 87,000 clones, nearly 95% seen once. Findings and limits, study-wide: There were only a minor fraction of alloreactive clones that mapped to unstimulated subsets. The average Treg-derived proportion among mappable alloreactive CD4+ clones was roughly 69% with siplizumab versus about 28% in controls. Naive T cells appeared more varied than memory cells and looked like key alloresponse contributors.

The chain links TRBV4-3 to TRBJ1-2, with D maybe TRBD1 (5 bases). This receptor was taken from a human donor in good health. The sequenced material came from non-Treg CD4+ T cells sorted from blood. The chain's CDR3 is CASSQVLGTGYGYTF. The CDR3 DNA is TGCGCCAGCAGCCAAGTGTTAGGGACGGGCTATGGCTACACCTTC.